A single sample is the source of the 8 T cell receptor beta chains below, sequenced in a study of technical replicates of blood from several donors. Sequencing was performed with immunoSEQ multiplex PCR; in TCRdb, only in-frame clones are kept and a portion is missing. Found here are just over 95,000 clones, around 95% of them singletons; the top ten hold less than 0.25%. Sequencing used T cells isolated from PBMCs. These receptors were collected from a human donor in good health.

The chain is built from TRBV6-5 and TRBJ1-2; D is undetermined. V was trimmed by 2 bases and J by 7 bases, leaving 8 bases between them. The V gene's germline CDR1 is MNHEY and CDR2 SVGAGI. The CDR3 is 12 residues long. The DNA of the CDR3 is TGTGCCAGCAGTTACGGGCGGGGTGGCTACACCTTC. It codes for CASSYGRGGYTF.

This clone was seen many times. The rearrangement joins TRBV4-1 to TRBJ2-2; D may be TRBD2 (5 bases). The CDR3 length is 16 residues. Deletions cut 4 bases from V and 4 bases from J, with 16 bases between. CDR1 is MGHRA and CDR2 is YSYEKL in the germline V gene. CDR3: CASSLAPGVGTGELFF. CDR3 bases: TGCGCCAGCAGCCTCGCACCCGGGGTCGGCACCGGGGAGCTGTTTTTT.

The chain carries TRBV7-3 and TRBJ1-4; D uncertain. This CDR3 comprises 14 residues. V was cut by 1 base and J by 8 bases, with 11 bases left in between. Germline V gene sequence: CDR1 SGHTA, CDR2 FQGTGA. The CDR3 DNA sequence: TGTGCCAGCAGCTTAAGGGCCGACCACGAAAAACTGTTTTTT. Translated, it gives CASSLRADHEKLFF.

The chain combines TRBV7-6 with TRBJ2-2; D perhaps matches TRBD1 (5 bases). Looked up from germline, CDR1 is SGHVS and CDR2 is FNYEAQ. This CDR3 contains 16 residues. V lost 1 base to trimming and J lost 0 bases, with 9 bases between them. CDR3 in amino acids: CASSLETAPNTGELFF. The CDR3 coding sequence is TGTGCCAGCAGCTTAGAGACAGCTCCGAACACCGGGGAGCTGTTTTTT.

The chain is built from TRBV5-6 and TRBJ2-1; D may be TRBD1 (5 bases). This CDR3 spans 15 amino acids. From germline, CDR1 is SGHDT and CDR2 YYEEEE. V was clipped by 2 bases and J by 5 bases, with 14 bases between them. The CDR3 DNA follows: TGTGCCAGCAGCTTAGTATTAGGGGAAAACAATGAGCAGTTCTTC. Translated: CASSLVLGENNEQFF. The entire variable domain, with the rest obtained from reference TRBV5-6 and TRBJ2-1, is as follows: DAGVTQSPTHLIKTRGQQVTLRCSPKSGHDTVSWYQQALGQGPQFIFQYYEEEERQRGNFPDRFSGHQFPNYSSELNVNALLLGDSALYLCASSLVLGENNEQFFGPGTRLTVL.

This sequence joins TRBV6-6 and TRBJ1-5, with a weak D call TRBD1 (5 bases). Germline V lookup: CDR1 MNHNY, CDR2 SVGAGI (reference sequence). V was pared by 2 bases and J by 7 bases, with 9 bases between. The CDR3 totals 13 residues. The CDR3 DNA is TGTGCCAGCAGTTACAGGGACTCCCAGCCCCAGCATTTT. Translation gives CASSYRDSQPQHF.

In its sample, this clone was seen once. The rearrangement joins TRBV25-1 to TRBJ1-1, with TRBD1 matching 7 bases. This CDR3 is 14 amino acids long. CDR1 and CDR2 (germline): MGHDK, SYGVNS. V was clipped by 1 base and J by 8 bases; unmatched bases: 7. The CDR3 DNA reads TGTGCCAGCAGTGAATGGCGTGAGGGGGCGGAAGCTTTCTTT. Its protein product is CASSEWREGAEAFF.

This chain uses TRBV10-3 with TRBJ2-5, with 12 nucleotides matching TRBD2. The CDR3 sequence is 17 residues long. Germline V gives CDR1 ENHRY, CDR2 SYGVKD. The junction had 10 bases not matched to a gene; V was cut back by 4 bases and J by 4 bases. CDR3 sequence: CAISGRTSGDSPETQYF. Written as DNA, the CDR3 is TGTGCCATCAGTGGAAGGACTAGCGGGGACTCTCCAGAGACCCAGTACTTC.